Presented here are 8 T cell receptor beta chains from one specimen sequenced in a study of identical twins. TCRdb redid the calling of the 5' RACE reads with MiXCR, one entry per CDR3 protein. The repertoire has about 720,000 distinct CDR3 sequences, around a sixth of them found once; the top ten carry 10% to 15%. The sample was also linked to a second study, of T cells expressing NK-cell markers.

The sample was PBMCs. The receptors originated from a woman younger than 30 in good health.

This clonotype occurred a few times. V is TRBV5-1 and J is TRBJ2-7; the D gene is possibly TRBD2 (6 bases). Germline V lookup: CDR1 SGHRS, CDR2 YFSETQ. V lost 8 bases and J 0 bases, leaving 18 bases between the germline ends. This CDR3 has 15 amino acids. The CDR3 protein is CASSTWETSSYEQYF. CDR3 nucleotides: TGCGCCAGTTCCACTTGGGAGACTAGCTCCTACGAGCAGTACTTC.

This clonotype was seen more than once but under ten times. The chain links TRBV18 to TRBJ2-3; 7 bases map to TRBD2. This CDR3 has 15 amino acids. The trim removed 0 bases at V and 0 bases at J, leaving 0 bases unmatched. Germline assignment: CDR1 KGHSH and CDR2 LQKENI. The CDR3 region is CASSPPAGSTDTQYF. CDR3 DNA: TGTGCCAGCTCACCACCAGCGGGAAGCACAGATACGCAGTATTTT.

The chain links TRBV6-1 to TRBJ1-1; no definite D call. CDR3 size: 13 residues. Trimming took 10 bases from V and 0 from J, leaving 12 bases between them. Germline CDR1 and CDR2: MNHNS and SASEGT. CDR3 in DNA: TGTGCCACCCAACTTAACATGAACACTGAAGCTTTCTTT. Protein sequence: CATQLNMNTEAFF.

Here the CDR3 reads CASSYVPEQFF. The CDR3 coding sequence is TGTGCCAGCAGTTACGTACCAGAGCAGTTCTTC. The chain recombines TRBV6-2 or TRBV6-3 with TRBJ2-1, with D uncertain. Per the germline V gene, CDR1 is MNHEY and CDR2 is SVGEGT. The CDR3 totals 11 residues. The V and J ends lost 2 bases and 10 bases respectively, with 6 bases between them.

This clonotype appeared a few times. The V gene is TRBV20-1, the J gene TRBJ2-3; D is unresolved. V gave up 5 bases and J gave up 11 bases, with 5 bases separating them. The CDR3 runs to 8 residues. Looked up from germline, CDR1 is DFQATT and CDR2 is SNEGSKA (reference sequence). The CDR3 DNA reads TGCAGTGCTGGCATGCAGTATTTT. As protein: CSAGMQYF.

Many counts were recorded for this clonotype. This chain links TRBV2 with TRBJ2-7; unclear D gene. The CDR3 is 12 amino acids. Germline lookup yields CDR1 SNHLY and CDR2 FYNNEI. Trimming left V 3 bases short and J 7 bases short, with 10 bases between. DNA of the CDR3: TGTGCCAGCAGTGAGCGGTTCCTGGAGCAGTACTTC. It yields the protein CASSERFLEQYF.

This clonotype showed up just a few times. The rearrangement uses TRBV12-3 or TRBV12-4 and TRBJ1-5; D unresolved. The CDR3 extends over 13 amino acids. V was clipped by 4 bases and J by 7 bases, with 11 bases between them. The CDR3 region is CASSYQETQPQHF. CDR3 in DNA: TGTGCCAGCAGTTACCAGGAGACCCAGCCCCAGCATTTT.

This clonotype was recorded at least ten times. The chain recombines TRBV7-9 with TRBJ2-5, with 10 nucleotides matching TRBD1. From germline, CDR1 is SEHNR and CDR2 FQNEAQ (reference sequence). Germline trimming cut 8 bases from V and 3 bases from J; bases unmatched to any gene: 6. The CDR3 is 14 residues long. The CDR3 loop is CASSSGTGEETQYF. As DNA, the CDR3 is TGTGCCAGCTCGTCCGGGACAGGGGAAGAGACCCAGTACTTC.